This TCR beta chain is drawn from a study of Ad26.COV2.S vaccination and SARS-CoV-2 variants. Across the whole study: As a participant in COV1001, the donor was in the Ad26.COV2.S trial arm. The study gave Ad26.COV2.S intramuscularly, once or twice 56 days apart. Notes on the study in general: Whether participants received vaccine or placebo, their non-spike TCR breadth was similar.

Note on this clone: Antigen: not known.

Treatment indicated: around 19 received Ad26.COV2.S at low or high dose, single or two shots; several received placebo; per-sample allocation not given. Collection of the samples took place on day 63 after the first injection of vaccine or placebo. Data came from immunoSEQ multiplex PCR; TCRdb stores just in-frame clones and leaves some out. The sample holds hundreds of thousands of clones, about 89% seen once. V dropped 3 bases and J dropped 1 base, with 9 bases sitting between them. The CDR3 is made up of 14 amino acids. Germline V gives CDR1 MNHNS, CDR2 SASEGT. The sequence was collected from a person aged 18 to 65 who received the Ad26.COV2.S COVID-19 vaccine or a placebo. The sample was peripheral blood, taken in a trial of Ad26.COV2.S vaccine versus placebo. The gene calls are TRBV6-1 and TRBJ2-5; D possibly uses TRBD1 or TRBD2 (5 bases each). The CDR3 DNA sequence: TGTGCCAGCAGTGATTGGGGGTCCCAAGAGACCCAGTACTTC. Amino acids: CASSDWGSQETQYF.